The present T cell receptor beta chain was sequenced within a study of blood T cell repertoires in COVID-19. Across the whole study: Acute-phase and convalescent COVID-19 samples originated in the United States, Italy and Spain.

V was clipped by 4 bases and J by 4 bases, with 17 bases between them. CDR1 is MDHEN and CDR2 is SYDVKM in the germline V gene. The CDR3 runs to 15 residues. Sequenced by immunoSEQ multiplex PCR; TCRdb stores in-frame clones only, minus some. The sample holds approximately 230,000 clones; about 85% are singletons and the top ten take around 3.3%. Sequenced sample: peripheral blood. The receptor was isolated from a man between 18 and 29 years old with active or convalescent COVID-19. The chain uses TRBV28 and TRBJ2-7; possible D gene TRBD2, 5 bases. CDR3 sequence reads: CASSSLLAGPYEQYF. CDR3 bases: TGTGCCAGCAGTTCGTTATTGGCGGGTCCTTACGAGCAGTACTTC.